The TCR beta chain under discussion was sequenced for a study of tissue T cells after allogeneic stem cell transplantation. Findings and caveats of the study: Only a limited share of tissue TCRs appeared in blood or spleen. Motif-based clustering found tissue-specific repertoire signatures shared across patients, though few clones were shared.

Repertoires were generated with immunoSEQ multiplex PCR, while TCRdb's copy carries only in-frame clones and drops some. The table has over 950 clones, just over 70% seen once. Remarks on this clone: As yet, its antigen is unknown.

Germline loops: CDR1 SGHNT, CDR2 YENEEA. This CDR3 is built from 12 residues. V was pared by 5 bases and J by 4 bases, with 5 bases between. Enrolled prospectively were adult allogeneic hematopoietic cell transplant recipients whose graft-versus-host disease was steroid-refractory. The rearrangement joins TRBV11-3 to TRBJ2-2; D unclear. The receptor was isolated from a female patient aged 40 to 75 with steroid-refractory graft-versus-host disease after an allogeneic stem cell transplant. Some of the T cells might come from the graft donor. The material was esophageal tissue, obtained at autopsy. The CDR3 DNA reads as TGTGCCAGCAGCGTAGGCACCGGGGAGCTGTTTTTT. Amino acids: CASSVGTGELFF.